These T cell receptor beta chains were read from a single sample in a study of cytomegalovirus exposure and HLA in healthy donors. Some clones are missing from TCRdb's copy, which holds only in-frame ones; the method was immunoSEQ multiplex PCR. The sample contains about 180,000 clones, roughly 79% of which appear only once. What was sequenced was PBMCs. The receptor source for this set is a young woman in good health and CMV-seropositive. Each CDR3 is given with its conserved first and last residue. Fields, in order: J gene, V gene, clone size, D gene, CDR3 DNA, CDR3 protein. A D gene is named only where the DNA matches it firmly. The size field is filled for only some rows; it gives once, few, many or a size class.

j_gene: TRBJ1-1; v_gene: TRBV19; abundance: NA; d_gene: TRBD1; CDR3nt: TGTGCCAGTAGTATGAGAGCAGGGGGCTATGGGACTGAAGCTTTCTTT; CDR3aa: CASSMRAGGYGTEAFF
j_gene: TRBJ1-2; v_gene: TRBV29-1; abundance: NA; d_gene: NA; CDR3nt: TGCAGCGCCGCATCAGGGGTCGAGGGCTACACCTTC; CDR3aa: CSAASGVEGYTF
j_gene: TRBJ2-7; v_gene: TRBV19; abundance: few; d_gene: NA; CDR3nt: TGTGCCAGTAGTACTGGACACCGTCAAACCTACGAGCAGTACTTC; CDR3aa: CASSTGHRQTYEQYF
j_gene: TRBJ2-2; v_gene: TRBV25-1; abundance: once; d_gene: TRBD1; CDR3nt: TGTGCCAGCCTCAAAACCAGGACAGGGGAGAACACCGGGGAGCTGTTTTTT; CDR3aa: CASLKTRTGENTGELFF
j_gene: TRBJ2-5; v_gene: TRBV11-2; abundance: once; d_gene: TRBD1; CDR3nt: TGTGCCAGCAGGTTAGGGACAGGGTCGGAGACCCAGTACTTC; CDR3aa: CASRLGTGSETQYF
j_gene: TRBJ2-2; v_gene: TRBV9; abundance: NA; d_gene: TRBD2; CDR3nt: TGTGCCAGCAGCGTAAGGGCGGGGGGGGACACCGGGGAGCTGTTTTTT; CDR3aa: CASSVRAGGDTGELFF
j_gene: TRBJ1-2; v_gene: TRBV5-6; abundance: NA; d_gene: NA; CDR3nt: TGTGCCAGCAGCTCCCCCACCCGTGCGGGGGCTAACTATGGCTACACCTTC; CDR3aa: CASSSPTRAGANYGYTF
j_gene: TRBJ2-3; v_gene: TRBV6-4; abundance: NA; d_gene: TRBD2; CDR3nt: TGTGCCAGCAGGGCTAGCGGGGCCCTTTTGGATACGCAGTATTTT; CDR3aa: CASRASGALLDTQYF
j_gene: TRBJ2-6; v_gene: TRBV7-8; abundance: NA; d_gene: NA; CDR3nt: TGTGCCAGCAGCTTACACAGGGGGGGGACTGGGGCCAACGTCCTGACTTTC; CDR3aa: CASSLHRGGTGANVLTF
j_gene: TRBJ2-1; v_gene: TRBV13; abundance: NA; d_gene: TRBD2; CDR3nt: TGTGCCAGCAGCTCAAGGACTAGCCGGTATGAGCAGTTCTTC; CDR3aa: CASSSRTSRYEQFF
j_gene: TRBJ2-2; v_gene: TRBV7-2; abundance: NA; d_gene: NA; CDR3nt: TGTGCCAGCAGCTTCTCCGGGACATTTAGCACCGGGGAGCTGTTTTTT; CDR3aa: CASSFSGTFSTGELFF
j_gene: TRBJ1-2; v_gene: TRBV7-3; abundance: once; d_gene: NA; CDR3nt: TGTGCCAGCAGCCACGGGGGGCGGGATGGCTACACCTTC; CDR3aa: CASSHGGRDGYTF
j_gene: TRBJ1-1; v_gene: TRBV9; abundance: NA; d_gene: NA; CDR3nt: TGTGCCAGCAGCGTAGATTGGGGGGTTGGCACTGAAGCTTTCTTT; CDR3aa: CASSVDWGVGTEAFF
j_gene: TRBJ2-7; v_gene: TRBV6-6; abundance: NA; d_gene: NA; CDR3nt: TGTGCCAGCAGTTGGTACCCCAGCTCCTACGAGCAGTACTTC; CDR3aa: CASSWYPSSYEQYF
j_gene: TRBJ2-1; v_gene: TRBV7-9; abundance: NA; d_gene: TRBD2; CDR3nt: TGTGCCAGCAGCCCCGGTAGCGGGGTTTTTCATGAGCAGTTCTTC; CDR3aa: CASSPGSGVFHEQFF
j_gene: TRBJ2-3; v_gene: TRBV5-1; abundance: NA; d_gene: NA; CDR3nt: TGCGCCAGCAGCCCCCAAAATACAGATACGCAGTATTTT; CDR3aa: CASSPQNTDTQYF
j_gene: TRBJ2-3; v_gene: TRBV5-1; abundance: NA; d_gene: TRBD1; CDR3nt: TGCGCCAGCAGCGGGGACAGGGGACCGGATACGCAGTATTTT; CDR3aa: CASSGDRGPDTQYF
j_gene: TRBJ2-1; v_gene: TRBV5-1; abundance: few; d_gene: TRBD2; CDR3nt: TGCGCCAGCAGCTTGGACGGAGCGGGGGGCAATGAGCAGTTCTTC; CDR3aa: CASSLDGAGGNEQFF
j_gene: TRBJ1-4; v_gene: TRBV7-9; abundance: NA; d_gene: NA; CDR3nt: TGTGCCAGCAGCTTACGGGACACGAAAGAAAAACTGTTTTTT; CDR3aa: CASSLRDTKEKLFF
j_gene: TRBJ1-4; v_gene: TRBV18; abundance: NA; d_gene: TRBD1; CDR3nt: TGTGCCAGCTCACTAGGACAGGTGTTGGAAACTAATGAAAAACTGTTTTTT; CDR3aa: CASSLGQVLETNEKLFF
j_gene: TRBJ1-2; v_gene: TRBV10-3; abundance: NA; d_gene: NA; CDR3nt: TGTGCCATCAGTGAGGGGGCAGGGGCGGTCTATGGCTACACCTTC; CDR3aa: CAISEGAGAVYGYTF
j_gene: TRBJ2-5; v_gene: TRBV10-3; abundance: once; d_gene: NA; CDR3nt: TGTGCCATCAGTGACTCACAAGGGGCGGCGGAGACCCAGTACTTC; CDR3aa: CAISDSQGAAETQYF
j_gene: TRBJ2-7; v_gene: TRBV7-6; abundance: NA; d_gene: NA; CDR3nt: TGTGCCAGCAGCTTAGCGGACAGAGGCTACGAGCAGTACTTC; CDR3aa: CASSLADRGYEQYF
j_gene: TRBJ2-3; v_gene: TRBV5-1; abundance: NA; d_gene: NA; CDR3nt: TGCGCCAGCAGCTTGCAGGGGAGCACAGATACGCAGTATTTT; CDR3aa: CASSLQGSTDTQYF
j_gene: TRBJ2-3; v_gene: TRBV7-9; abundance: once; d_gene: TRBD1; CDR3nt: TGTGCCAGCAGTTTAGGGGGCAGAGTGGTAGATACGCAGTATTTT; CDR3aa: CASSLGGRVVDTQYF
j_gene: TRBJ2-3; v_gene: TRBV6-6; abundance: few; d_gene: TRBD1; CDR3nt: TGTGCCAGCAGTCCCAGGACAGGGGCGGGAGATACGCAGTATTTT; CDR3aa: CASSPRTGAGDTQYF
j_gene: TRBJ2-1; v_gene: TRBV7-8; abundance: NA; d_gene: TRBD2; CDR3nt: TGTGCCAGCAGCCAGCGGGACTACCCATACAATGAGCAGTTCTTC; CDR3aa: CASSQRDYPYNEQFF
j_gene: TRBJ2-3; v_gene: TRBV7-9; abundance: NA; d_gene: NA; CDR3nt: TGTGCCAGCAGCTTACCACCTCGAGAGGGCACAGATACGCAGTATTTT; CDR3aa: CASSLPPREGTDTQYF
j_gene: TRBJ2-2; v_gene: TRBV11-2; abundance: few; d_gene: NA; CDR3nt: TGTGCCAGCAGCTTTGAAACAGGCGTAACCGGGGAGCTGTTTTTT; CDR3aa: CASSFETGVTGELFF
j_gene: TRBJ2-1; v_gene: TRBV6-4; abundance: NA; d_gene: TRBD2; CDR3nt: TGTGCCAGCAGTTCCGAGCGGGGGGGCTACAATGAGCAGTTCTTC; CDR3aa: CASSSERGGYNEQFF
j_gene: TRBJ1-1; v_gene: TRBV2; abundance: NA; d_gene: NA; CDR3nt: TGTGCCAGCAAAAAGGGGGGGAGTAGCACTGAAGCTTTCTTT; CDR3aa: CASKKGGSSTEAFF
j_gene: TRBJ2-5; v_gene: TRBV21-1; abundance: NA; d_gene: NA; CDR3nt: TGTGCCAGCAGCAAAGCGGGGGTGGGCGACAGGGGTGGTTGGGAGACCCAGTACTTC; CDR3aa: CASSKAGVGDRGGWETQYF
j_gene: TRBJ2-7; v_gene: TRBV11-2; abundance: NA; d_gene: TRBD1; CDR3nt: TGTGCCAGCAGCTTAAACAGGGGGGAGCAGTACTTC; CDR3aa: CASSLNRGEQYF
j_gene: TRBJ2-2; v_gene: TRBV7-9; abundance: NA; d_gene: TRBD1; CDR3nt: TGTTCCAGCAGCCAGGACAGGGGTGGCACCGGGGAGCTGTTTTTT; CDR3aa: CSSSQDRGGTGELFF
j_gene: TRBJ2-7; v_gene: TRBV6-5; abundance: NA; d_gene: TRBD1; CDR3nt: TGTGCCAGCAGACAGGACAGGGGCTACGAGCAGTACTTC; CDR3aa: CASRQDRGYEQYF
j_gene: TRBJ1-4; v_gene: TRBV29-1; abundance: NA; d_gene: NA; CDR3nt: TGCAGCGCTATGACCACGGGGGGGACTAATGAAAAACTGTTTTTT; CDR3aa: CSAMTTGGTNEKLFF
j_gene: TRBJ2-3; v_gene: TRBV28; abundance: NA; d_gene: NA; CDR3nt: TGTGCCAGCAGTTTATGGCGGTTACGCGGGGATACGCAGTATTTT; CDR3aa: CASSLWRLRGDTQYF
j_gene: TRBJ2-7; v_gene: TRBV11-2; abundance: NA; d_gene: NA; CDR3nt: TGTGCCAGCAGCTTAGTCGGCTACGAGCAGTACTTC; CDR3aa: CASSLVGYEQYF
j_gene: TRBJ1-5; v_gene: TRBV19; abundance: NA; d_gene: NA; CDR3nt: TGTGCCAGTAGGGGGTCGAGGACAGGCAATCAGCCCCAGCATTTT; CDR3aa: CASRGSRTGNQPQHF
j_gene: TRBJ2-6; v_gene: TRBV19; abundance: NA; d_gene: NA; CDR3nt: TGTGCCAGTAGCCCCGACCGGAGCTCTGGGGCCAACGTCCTGACTTTC; CDR3aa: CASSPDRSSGANVLTF
j_gene: TRBJ2-3; v_gene: TRBV7-9; abundance: NA; d_gene: TRBD1; CDR3nt: TGTTCCAGCAGCTTAGCGCCTATGACAGGGATCACAGATACGCAGTATTTT; CDR3aa: CSSSLAPMTGITDTQYF
j_gene: TRBJ2-7; v_gene: TRBV27; abundance: NA; d_gene: NA; CDR3nt: TGTGCCAGCAGTTTCGTCGGCTACGAGCAGTACTTC; CDR3aa: CASSFVGYEQYF
j_gene: TRBJ1-1; v_gene: TRBV7-9; abundance: NA; d_gene: TRBD1; CDR3nt: TGTGCCAGCAGCGCTGGGACAGCCACTGAAGCTTTCTTT; CDR3aa: CASSAGTATEAFF
j_gene: TRBJ1-4; v_gene: TRBV16; abundance: few; d_gene: NA; CDR3nt: TGTGCCAGCGGGCGAGATGGCGCAACTAATGAAAAACTGTTTTTT; CDR3aa: CASGRDGATNEKLFF
j_gene: TRBJ2-3; v_gene: TRBV6-4; abundance: NA; d_gene: TRBD2; CDR3nt: TGTGCCAGCAGTGACATTAGCGGGGACACAGATACGCAGTATTTT; CDR3aa: CASSDISGDTDTQYF
j_gene: TRBJ2-5; v_gene: TRBV25-1; abundance: NA; d_gene: NA; CDR3nt: TGTGCGGGGGGGGCCCAAGAGACCCAGTACTTC; CDR3aa: CAGGAQETQYF
j_gene: TRBJ1-4; v_gene: TRBV5-8; abundance: NA; d_gene: NA; CDR3nt: TGTGCCAGCAGCTTTAGTTGGGGGGCAACTAATGAAAAACTGTTTTTT; CDR3aa: CASSFSWGATNEKLFF
j_gene: TRBJ2-5; v_gene: TRBV7-3; abundance: NA; d_gene: NA; CDR3nt: TGTGCCAGCAGCCCCCTCCGGGGGCAAGAGACCCAGTACTTC; CDR3aa: CASSPLRGQETQYF
j_gene: TRBJ2-6; v_gene: TRBV4-1; abundance: NA; d_gene: TRBD2; CDR3nt: TGCGCCAGCAGCCCGCGGGGGGGGCTGTCTGGGGCCAACGTCCTGACTTTC; CDR3aa: CASSPRGGLSGANVLTF
j_gene: TRBJ2-1; v_gene: TRBV12-5; abundance: NA; d_gene: TRBD2; CDR3nt: TGTGCTAGTGGTCCCGGACTAGCGGGGAACTTACTGCCCCTCAATGAGCAGTTCTTC; CDR3aa: CASGPGLAGNLLPLNEQFF
j_gene: TRBJ1-4; v_gene: TRBV19; abundance: few; d_gene: NA; CDR3nt: TGTGCCACGGGCCAAGGGGCTGTGACTAATGAAAAACTGTTTTTT; CDR3aa: CATGQGAVTNEKLFF
j_gene: TRBJ2-4; v_gene: TRBV7-3; abundance: NA; d_gene: TRBD2; CDR3nt: TGTGCCAGCAGCCCTGCGGGGGTGGGCATTCAGTACTTC; CDR3aa: CASSPAGVGIQYF
j_gene: TRBJ2-3; v_gene: TRBV5-1; abundance: NA; d_gene: NA; CDR3nt: TGCGCCAGCAGCGAAGGGGCCAAGGCAGATACGCAGTATTTT; CDR3aa: CASSEGAKADTQYF
j_gene: TRBJ2-7; v_gene: TRBV6-5; abundance: NA; d_gene: TRBD1; CDR3nt: TGTGCCAGCACTCGGACAGGGGACTCTTGGAACTTC; CDR3aa: CASTRTGDSWNF
j_gene: TRBJ2-7; v_gene: TRBV4-1; abundance: once; d_gene: NA; CDR3nt: TGCGCCAGCAGCCAAGTTCCAGAGGGTACCTACGAGCAGTACTTC; CDR3aa: CASSQVPEGTYEQYF
j_gene: TRBJ2-7; v_gene: TRBV4-1; abundance: NA; d_gene: NA; CDR3nt: TGCGCCAGCAGCCAAGATTATTCAGGGAACCCCTACGAGCAGTACTTC; CDR3aa: CASSQDYSGNPYEQYF
j_gene: TRBJ2-5; v_gene: TRBV9; abundance: NA; d_gene: TRBD1; CDR3nt: TGTGCCAGCAGCAACATTCCCGGGACAGGCGAAGAGACCCAGTACTTC; CDR3aa: CASSNIPGTGEETQYF
j_gene: TRBJ2-2; v_gene: TRBV6-1; abundance: NA; d_gene: NA; CDR3nt: TGTGCCAGCACCGTAGCTAGGATACACACCGGGGAGCTGTTTTTT; CDR3aa: CASTVARIHTGELFF